This entry lists 23 T cell receptor beta chains sequenced from one sample in a study of CD8 T cells in Susac syndrome. A quantity of about 0.45 to 1 ug RNA underwent reverse transcription using random hexamers. Each CDR3 protein gets one entry after TCRdb re-called the immunoSEQ multiplex PCR reads with MiXCR. The top ten clones hold about 0.22% of a sample with around 300,000 distinct CDR3 sequences, 65% to 90% of them seen once. Sample: CD8+ T cells from PBMCs. The receptors here all came from a human donor with multiple sclerosis.

This clonotype was recorded only once. Lacking the conserved final phenylalanine or tryptophan, this CDR3 likely reflects a read error. CDR3 nucleotide sequence: TGTGCCAGCAGGCCGGACTACCTGGGCAAAAACATTCAGTACCTC. This codes for CASRPDYLGKNIQYL. The rearrangement uses TRBV6-5 and TRBJ2-4; the D gene is possibly TRBD2 (6 bases). V dropped 6 bases and J dropped 3 bases, with 15 bases sitting between them. This CDR3 is built from 15 residues. Per germline, CDR1 MNHEY and CDR2 SVGAGI.

The chain uses TRBV4-3 and TRBJ2-2; tentatively, D is TRBD1 (5 bases). Trimming shortened V by 1 base and J by 2 bases, and 8 bases separated the two germline ends. The CDR3 loop spans 15 amino acids. Per germline, CDR1 LGHNA and CDR2 YSLEER. The CDR3 nucleotides are TGCGCCAGCAGCCAAGGGACACCTAACACCGGGGAGCTGTTTTTT. Its translation: CASSQGTPNTGELFF.

The gene calls are TRBV27 and TRBJ2-1; perhaps TRBD2 as D (5 bases). Looked up from germline, CDR1 is MNHEY and CDR2 is SMNVEV (reference sequence). This CDR3 region has 16 residues. The V end was cut by 2 bases, the J end by 4 bases, with 15 bases between. CDR3 protein: CASSLLSVTGYNEQFF. CDR3 nucleotide sequence: TGTGCCAGCAGTTTACTCTCCGTGACGGGGTACAATGAGCAGTTCTTC.

V is TRBV7-2 and J is TRBJ2-3; D ambiguous. The CDR3 contains 15 residues. The V gene lost 1 base and the J gene lost 4 bases, with 12 bases spanning the gap. Germline V CDR1 and CDR2: SGHTA, FQGNSA. CDR3 nucleotides: TGTGCCAGCAGCTTAGTAGTAATAGCTCCAGATACGCAGTATTTT. Translation: CASSLVVIAPDTQYF.

V and J are TRBV5-6 and TRBJ2-7; 10 bases are a match to TRBD2. The germline V gene has CDR1 SGHDT and CDR2 YYEEEE. J lost 2 bases, V lost 0 bases, and 5 bases had no gene match. The CDR3 has 16 amino acids. The CDR3 sequence is CASSLELAGPTYEQYF. Written as DNA, the CDR3 is TGTGCCAGCAGCTTGGAACTAGCGGGACCGACCTACGAGCAGTACTTC. Variable domain in full (rest from reference TRBV5-6 and TRBJ2-7): DAGVTQSPTHLIKTRGQQVTLRCSPKSGHDTVSWYQQALGQGPQFIFQYYEEEERQRGNFPDRFSGHQFPNYSSELNVNALLLGDSALYLCASSLELAGPTYEQYFGPGTRLTVT.

The chain links TRBV20-1 to TRBJ2-1; 9 bases map to TRBD2. In germline, CDR1 is DFQATT, CDR2 SNEGSKA (reference sequence). Losses at the gene ends were 3 bases for V and 3 bases for J; bases not matched to a gene: 3. The CDR3 extends over 14 amino acids. CDR3 bases: TGCAGTGCTAGTACGCGGGAGGGCTACAATGAGCAGTTCTTC. It yields the protein CSASTREGYNEQFF.

The chain is built from TRBV20-1 and TRBJ2-7; D is undetermined. Trimming took 0 bases from V and 0 from J, leaving 3 bases between them. The CDR3 spans 12 residues. Looked up from germline, CDR1 is DFQATT and CDR2 is SNEGSKA (reference sequence). The CDR3 protein is CSAREPSYEQYF. The CDR3 nucleotides are TGCAGTGCTAGAGAGCCCTCCTACGAGCAGTACTTC.

The V and J genes are TRBV5-5 and TRBJ2-7; 7 positions match TRBD2. The CDR3 is made up of 12 amino acids. The germline V gene encodes CDR1 SGHKS and CDR2 YYEKEE (reference sequence). Trimming cost V 7 bases and J 6 bases; bases outside gene matches: 7. Here the CDR3 reads CASLGLEREQYF. CDR3 nucleotide sequence: TGTGCCAGCCTCGGACTAGAACGCGAGCAGTACTTC.

The rearrangement joins TRBV6-4 to TRBJ2-2; D may correspond to TRBD1 or TRBD2 (6 bases each). The length of the CDR3 is 13 residues. Trimming stripped 4 bases from V and 4 bases from J, with 7 bases between. Germline CDR1 is MRHNA and CDR2 is SNTAGT. In DNA form, the CDR3 reads TGTGCCAGCAGTGCGGGGGCCACCGGGGAGCTGTTTTTT. Its translation: CASSAGATGELFF.

The genes are TRBV9 and TRBJ2-7, with D possibly being TRBD2 (6 bases). Trimming removed 0 bases from V and 1 base from J, with 11 bases in between. The CDR3 extends over 15 amino acids. Germline lookup yields CDR1 SGDLS and CDR2 YYNGEE. CDR3 protein: CASSVGGGLSYEQYF. DNA of the CDR3: TGTGCCAGCAGCGTAGGGGGAGGTCTTTCCTACGAGCAGTACTTC.

The DNA of the CDR3 is TGCAGTGCTCGGGGGCCTAGCGGGAGCCGTGAGCAGTACTTC. It codes for CSARGPSGSREQYF. V usage is TRBV20-1 and J usage is TRBJ2-7; 10 bases match TRBD2. Trimming removed 5 bases from V and 7 bases from J; junction bases left unmatched: 11. This CDR3 region has 14 residues. Per the germline V gene, CDR1 is DFQATT and CDR2 is SNEGSKA (reference sequence).

The gene calls are TRBV5-6 and TRBJ2-3; 8 nucleotides match TRBD1. V lost 5 bases, J lost 4 bases, and 3 bases stayed unmatched. This CDR3 has 13 residues. Germline CDR1 and CDR2: SGHDT and YYEEEE. In DNA, the CDR3 is TGTGCCAGCAGGATGACAGGGGCAGATACGCAGTATTTT. Amino acids: CASRMTGADTQYF.

This clonotype was picked up one time. J is TRBJ2-1 and V is TRBV19; D not resolved. The CDR3 contains 14 residues. Germline V CDR1 and CDR2: LNHDA, SQIVND (reference sequence). Deletions cut 3 bases from V and 6 bases from J, with 12 bases between. The chain's CDR3 is CASSITPTGNEQFF. CDR3 DNA sequence: TGTGCCAGTAGTATTACCCCCACTGGCAATGAGCAGTTCTTC.

The V call is TRBV2, the J call TRBJ2-2; no reliable D call. This CDR3 is 15 amino acids long. CDR1 and CDR2 (germline): SNHLY, FYNNEI. V dropped 4 bases and J dropped 2 bases, with 11 bases sitting between them. The CDR3 region has the DNA TGTGCCAGCAGTGGGTCCGCGGAAAACACCGGGGAGCTGTTTTTT. Amino acid sequence: CASSGSAENTGELFF.

The gene calls are TRBV7-8 and TRBJ2-7; tentatively, D is TRBD2 (7 bases). V dropped 2 bases and J dropped 2 bases, with 13 bases sitting between them. The germline V gene encodes CDR1 SGHVS and CDR2 FQNEAQ. This CDR3 comprises 15 residues. This CDR3 reads CASSLPGGLAYEQYF. The DNA for the CDR3 is TGTGCCAGCAGCTTACCCGGGGGGCTAGCCTACGAGCAGTACTTC.

The chain recombines TRBV7-9 with TRBJ2-7; TRBD2 agrees at 9 bases. V lost 4 bases, J lost 7 bases, and 2 bases stayed unmatched. The CDR3 runs 12 residues. CDR1 is SEHNR and CDR2 is FQNEAQ in the germline V gene (reference sequence). CDR3: CASSYAGGEQYF. For the CDR3, the DNA is TGTGCCAGCAGCTACGCGGGAGGGGAGCAGTACTTC.

This sequence joins TRBV7-9 and TRBJ2-2, with D hard to call. The V end lost 8 bases, the J end lost 4 bases, and 2 bases lay between the germline ends. From germline, CDR1 is SEHNR and CDR2 FQNEAQ (reference sequence). CDR3 length equals 10 residues. The CDR3 is CASATGELFF. The CDR3 region has the DNA TGTGCCAGCGCCACCGGGGAGCTGTTTTTT. Looking up the rest from reference TRBV7-9 and TRBJ2-2 gives the full variable domain: DTGVSQNPRHKITKRGQNVTFRCDPISEHNRLYWYRQTLGQGPEFLTYFQNEAQLEKSRLLSDRFSAERPKGSFSTLEIQRTEQGDSAMYLCASATGELFFGEGSRLTVL.

As DNA, the CDR3 is TGTGCCACCCCGGGGACAGGGGAGGGGAACACTGAAGCTTTCTTT. It encodes CATPGTGEGNTEAFF. The rearrangement uses TRBV7-9 and TRBJ1-1; 10 nucleotides match TRBD1. The CDR3 is 15 residues long. Germline trimming cut 10 bases from V and 1 base from J; bases unmatched to any gene: 9. Germline V gene lookup returns CDR1 SEHNR and CDR2 FQNEAQ (reference sequence).

The chain couples TRBV29-1 to TRBJ1-5; unclear D gene. V was clipped by 3 bases and J by 7 bases, with 10 bases between them. Germline CDR1 SQVTM, CDR2 ANQGSEA. The CDR3 spans 12 residues. The CDR3 region is CSVESGNQPQHF. Written as DNA, the CDR3 is TGCAGCGTTGAGTCCGGGAACCAGCCCCAGCATTTT.

J is TRBJ2-7 and V is TRBV11-1; 10 bases align to TRBD2. Germline values: CDR1 SGHAT, CDR2 FQDESV (reference sequence). The CDR3 runs to 16 residues. With V trimmed by 7 bases and J by 3 bases, 12 bases remained unmatched. CDR3 nucleotide sequence: TGTGCCAGCACCCCTTCGGTTGGACTAGCGGTCTACGAGCAGTACTTC. Translated: CASTPSVGLAVYEQYF.

The chain joins TRBV4-1 to TRBJ2-1; D remains ambiguous. Germline V gene sequence: CDR1 MGHRA, CDR2 YSYEKL. The germline V and J ends were trimmed by 3 bases and 8 bases, with 8 bases remaining between them. The CDR3 is made up of 12 amino acids. The CDR3 bases are TGCGCCAGCAGCCACGCACTCGATGAGCAGTTCTTC. This codes for CASSHALDEQFF.

The gene calls are TRBV12-3 or TRBV12-4 and TRBJ2-4; D unresolved. The CDR3 totals 12 residues. V dropped 3 bases and J dropped 6 bases, with 6 bases sitting between them. The CDR3 DNA reads TGTGCCAGCAGTTTTCCTGGAAACATTCAGTACTTC. It encodes CASSFPGNIQYF.

The chain uses TRBV6-2 or TRBV6-3 and TRBJ2-5; D is unclear. CDR1 and CDR2 from the germline V gene are MNHEY and SVGEGT. V lost 2 bases and J 3 bases, leaving 19 bases between the germline ends. The CDR3 runs to 17 residues. The CDR3 spells CASSYLTISVQEETQYF. The CDR3 DNA follows: TGTGCCAGCAGTTACCTAACAATATCGGTCCAGGAAGAGACCCAGTACTTC.